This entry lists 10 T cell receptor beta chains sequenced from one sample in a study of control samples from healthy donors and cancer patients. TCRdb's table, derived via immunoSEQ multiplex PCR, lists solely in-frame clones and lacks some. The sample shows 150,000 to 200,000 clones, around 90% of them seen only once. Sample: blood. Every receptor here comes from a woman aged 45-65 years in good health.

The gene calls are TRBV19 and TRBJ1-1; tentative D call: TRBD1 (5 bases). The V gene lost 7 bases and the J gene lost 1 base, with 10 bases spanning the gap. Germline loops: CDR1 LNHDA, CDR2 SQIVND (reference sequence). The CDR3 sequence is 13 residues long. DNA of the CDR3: TGTGCCAGTACCGTCGACAGGAACACTGAAGCTTTCTTT. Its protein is CASTVDRNTEAFF.

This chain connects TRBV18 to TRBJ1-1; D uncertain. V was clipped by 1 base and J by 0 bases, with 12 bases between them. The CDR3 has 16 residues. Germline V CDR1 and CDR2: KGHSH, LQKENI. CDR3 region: CASSPRIWEVNTEAFF. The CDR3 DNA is TGTGCCAGCTCACCACGAATCTGGGAGGTGAACACTGAAGCTTTCTTT.

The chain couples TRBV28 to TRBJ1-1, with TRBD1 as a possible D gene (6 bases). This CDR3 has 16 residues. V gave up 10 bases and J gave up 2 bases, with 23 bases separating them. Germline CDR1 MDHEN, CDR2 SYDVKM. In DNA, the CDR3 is TGTGCCACCAAGTTCGCAGGGAACAGGGCAAACACTGAAGCTTTCTTT. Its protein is CATKFAGNRANTEAFF. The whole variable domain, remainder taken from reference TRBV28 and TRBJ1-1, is DVKVTQSSRYLVKRTGEKVFLECVQDMDHENMFWYRQDPGLGLRLIYFSYDVKMKEKGDIPEGYSVSREKKERFSLILESASTNQTSMYLCATKFAGNRANTEAFFGQGTRLTVV.

The DNA of the CDR3 is TGTGCCAGCAGTGAACTAACGACAGGGGAGGGGGCTGAAGCTTTCTTT. This sequence encodes CASSELTTGEGAEAFF. The V and J genes are TRBV25-1 and TRBJ1-1, with 8 nucleotides matching TRBD1. There are 16 residues in the CDR3. The J segment lost 6 bases and the V segment lost 2 bases, leaving 11 bases of the junction unmatched. Germline lookup yields CDR1 MGHDK and CDR2 SYGVNS.

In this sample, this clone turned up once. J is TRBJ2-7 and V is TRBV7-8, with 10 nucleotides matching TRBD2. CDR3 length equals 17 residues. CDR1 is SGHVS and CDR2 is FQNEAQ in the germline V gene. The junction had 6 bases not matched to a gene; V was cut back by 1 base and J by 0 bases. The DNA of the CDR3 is TGTGCCAGCAGCTTAGTCGGGTTAGCGGGGGGCTCCTACGAGCAGTACTTC. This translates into CASSLVGLAGGSYEQYF.

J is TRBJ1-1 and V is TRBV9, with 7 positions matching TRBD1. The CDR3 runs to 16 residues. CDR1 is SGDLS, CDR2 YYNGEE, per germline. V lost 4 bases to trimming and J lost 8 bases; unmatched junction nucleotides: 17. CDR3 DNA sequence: TGTGCCAGCAGCCCCCCGGGGGTTTCGACAGGGCGAGAAGCTTTCTTT. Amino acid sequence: CASSPPGVSTGREAFF.

The CDR3 spells CASSPPQGQNTEAFF. The CDR3, as DNA: TGTGCCAGCTCACCTCCCCAGGGCCAAAACACTGAAGCTTTCTTT. The chain recombines TRBV18 with TRBJ1-1, with a tentative D call TRBD1 (5 bases). Germline-derived CDR1 and CDR2 are KGHSH and LQKENI. V shed 3 bases and J shed 2 bases, with 13 bases lying between them. This CDR3 contains 15 residues.

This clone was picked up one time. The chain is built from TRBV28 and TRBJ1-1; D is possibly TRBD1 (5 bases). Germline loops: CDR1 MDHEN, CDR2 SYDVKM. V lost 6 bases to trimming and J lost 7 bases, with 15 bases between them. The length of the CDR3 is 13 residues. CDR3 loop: CASREGAENEAFF. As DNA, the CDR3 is TGTGCCAGCAGGGAAGGGGCCGAAAATGAAGCTTTCTTT.

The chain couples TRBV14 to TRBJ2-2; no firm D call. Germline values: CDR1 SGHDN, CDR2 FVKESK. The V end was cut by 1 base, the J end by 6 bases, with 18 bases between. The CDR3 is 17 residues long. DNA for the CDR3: TGTGCCAGCAGCCAAGCAACCTTTAAGGCCTACGCCGGGGAGCTGTTTTTT. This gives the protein CASSQATFKAYAGELFF. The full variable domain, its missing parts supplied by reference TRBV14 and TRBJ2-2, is EAGVTQFPSHSVIEKGQTVTLRCDPISGHDNLYWYRRVMGKEIKFLLHFVKESKQDESGMPNNRFLAERTGGTYSTLKVQPAELEDSGVYFCASSQATFKAYAGELFFGEGSRLTVL.

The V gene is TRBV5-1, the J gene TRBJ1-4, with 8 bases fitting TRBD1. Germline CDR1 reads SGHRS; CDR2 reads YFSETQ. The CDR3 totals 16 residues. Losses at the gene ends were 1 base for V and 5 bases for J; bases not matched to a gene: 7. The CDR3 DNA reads TGCGCCAGCAGCTTGTTATCCGGGACAGGCAATGAAAAACTGTTTTTT. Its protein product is CASSLLSGTGNEKLFF.